A single sample is the source of the 19 T cell receptor beta chains below, sequenced in a study of beta chain features in type 1 diabetes. Investigators reverse transcribed all isolated RNA, so they sequenced expressed TCRB transcripts. Clones were sequenced by immunoSEQ multiplex PCR, and TCRdb holds only the in-frame ones, with some missing. The sample records 970,000 or so clones, roughly 17% being singletons. Sequenced: naive CD4+ T cells from blood. Source of these receptors: a woman under 30 in good health.

This clone was seen only a few times. The chain couples TRBV7-9 to TRBJ2-6, with TRBD2 matching 7 bases. CDR1 and CDR2 from the germline V gene are SEHNR and FQNEAQ (reference sequence). The length of the CDR3 is 18 residues. Trimming took 5 bases from V and 2 from J; bases not matched to a gene: 12. The CDR3, as DNA: TGTGCCAGCAGCGCCGTAGGACGGGAGGAGGCTGGGGCCAACGTCCTGACTTTC. As protein: CASSAVGREEAGANVLTF.

Only a few counts were recorded for this clone. The V call is TRBV29-1, the J call TRBJ2-7; TRBD2 might be the D (6 bases). Deletions cut 7 bases from V and 1 base from J, with 20 bases between. Germline V gives CDR1 SQVTM, CDR2 ANQGSEA. This CDR3 has 15 amino acids. This chain's CDR3 is CSASGVSGKSYEQYF. The CDR3, as DNA: TGCAGCGCCTCGGGGGTATCAGGGAAATCCTACGAGCAGTACTTC.

Only a few counts were recorded for this clone. The chain uses TRBV6-5 and TRBJ2-7; 8 nucleotides match TRBD2. The CDR3 runs 14 residues. Germline lookup yields CDR1 MNHEY and CDR2 SVGAGI. V was pared by 2 bases and J by 5 bases, with 5 bases of the junction left unmatched. The CDR3 protein is CASSYPGRGDEQYF. The CDR3 nucleotides are TGTGCCAGCAGTTACCCCGGGAGGGGCGACGAGCAGTACTTC.

The chain joins TRBV4-3 to TRBJ2-7, with 8 positions matching TRBD1. Germline-derived CDR1 and CDR2 are LGHNA and YSLEER. Trimming at V came to 1 base and at J to 6 bases, leaving 5 bases not matched to a gene. CDR3 size: 14 residues. In DNA form, the CDR3 reads TGCGCCAGCAGCCAAGTACCGGACAGGGTCGAGCAGTACTTC. Residues: CASSQVPDRVEQYF.

The rearrangement joins TRBV21-1 to TRBJ2-7; the table calls TRBD2, which could not be checked here. TRBV21-1 is tagged as a pseudogene. This CDR3 has 14 amino acids. This chain's CDR3 is CASVPRGGPYEQYF. As DNA, the CDR3 is TGTGCCAGCGTACCGCGGGGAGGTCCCTACGAGCAGTACTTC.

This clone was recorded a few times. This chain links TRBV16 with TRBJ2-1; TRBD1 matches at 8 bases. The CDR3 is 15 residues long. The ends lost 4 bases at V and 2 bases at J; junction bases unmatched: 4. Germline V gene lookup returns CDR1 KGHSY and CDR2 FQNENV. The CDR3 DNA reads TGTGCCAGCAGCCCCGGGACAGGCACCTACAATGAGCAGTTCTTC. It translates to CASSPGTGTYNEQFF.

This clone showed up just a few times. V is TRBV7-9 and J is TRBJ2-2; D may be TRBD1 or TRBD2 (5 bases each). V shed 2 bases and J shed 3 bases, with 10 bases lying between them. The CDR3 covers 15 residues. From germline, CDR1 is SEHNR and CDR2 FQNEAQ (reference sequence). CDR3 DNA sequence: TGTGCCAGCAGCTTACGAGGGGATGACACCGGGGAGCTGTTTTTT. Translating gives CASSLRGDDTGELFF.

This clone has just a few counts. This CDR3 reads CASRDGAGANVLTF. DNA of the CDR3: TGTGCCAGCCGTGACGGGGCTGGGGCCAACGTCCTGACTTTC. The rearrangement links TRBV28 to TRBJ2-6; D is possibly TRBD2 (5 bases). CDR3 length equals 14 residues. V was trimmed by 8 bases and J by 2 bases, leaving 10 bases between them. Germline V gene sequence: CDR1 MDHEN, CDR2 SYDVKM.

This clone was recorded a few times. This sequence joins TRBV1 and TRBJ1-1. TRBV1 has pseudogene status. The CDR3 totals 15 residues. CDR3 DNA sequence: TGCACCAGCAGCCCCAAAAGGGGGGCTAACACTGAAGCTTTCTTT. Encoded protein: CTSSPKRGANTEAFF.

The genes are TRBV7-9 and TRBJ2-6; TRBD2 might be the D (6 bases). Germline CDR1 is SEHNR and CDR2 is FQNEAQ (reference sequence). V lost 5 bases and J 0 bases, leaving 14 bases between the germline ends. This CDR3 contains 17 residues. CDR3 DNA: TGTGCCAGCAGCCCAATCGGGGGATTCTCTGGGGCCAACGTCCTGACTTTC. Translated, it gives CASSPIGGFSGANVLTF.

There are a few counts of this clone. The chain links TRBV7-6 to TRBJ1-5; 8 bases are a match to TRBD1. Trimming took 5 bases from V and 4 from J; bases not matched to a gene: 4. The CDR3 totals 14 residues. Germline V gene sequence: CDR1 SGHVS, CDR2 FNYEAQ. The DNA of the CDR3 is TGTGCCAGCAGCCAAGACAGGGGAAATCAGCCCCAGCATTTT. This codes for CASSQDRGNQPQHF.

The chain carries TRBV28 and TRBJ2-1; 9 positions agree with TRBD2. The CDR3 consists of 14 residues. The trim removed 8 bases at V and 10 bases at J, leaving 12 bases unmatched. Per the germline V gene, CDR1 is MDHEN and CDR2 is SYDVKM. CDR3 bases: TGTGCCAGCGAGACAGCGGGAGGAATACAGGAGCAGTTCTTC. Its translation: CASETAGGIQEQFF.

This chain connects TRBV2 to TRBJ2-5, with D possibly being TRBD1 (5 bases). CDR3 length: 15 residues. CDR1 is SNHLY and CDR2 is FYNNEI in the germline V gene. V gave up 6 bases and J gave up 3 bases, with 17 bases separating them. CDR3 residues: CASSEPLTGEETQYF. The CDR3 nucleotides are TGTGCCAGCAGCGAACCACTTACAGGAGAAGAGACCCAGTACTTC.

J is TRBJ2-1 and V is TRBV29-1; maybe TRBD1 (6 bases). CDR1 SQVTM and CDR2 ANQGSEA come from the germline V gene. Trimming pared 7 bases from V and 8 bases from J, leaving 18 bases between. The CDR3 totals 13 residues. CDR3: CSGFNRESDEQFF. The CDR3 coding sequence is TGCAGCGGCTTCAACAGGGAGTCAGATGAGCAGTTCTTC.

This chain links TRBV18 with TRBJ2-3; possible D gene TRBD2, 6 bases. The CDR3 sequence is 16 residues long. The ends were cut back, 1 base at V and 0 bases at J, with 11 bases in the middle. Germline V CDR1 and CDR2: KGHSH, LQKENI. The CDR3 DNA reads as TGTGCCAGCTCACCACTAAGCGGGCTGAGCACAGATACGCAGTATTTT. Translating gives CASSPLSGLSTDTQYF.

The chain recombines TRBV7-2 with TRBJ2-2; tentative D call: TRBD1 (6 bases). From germline, CDR1 is SGHTA and CDR2 FQGNSA. Trimming took 7 bases from V and 4 from J, leaving 13 bases between them. CDR3 length equals 14 residues. CDR3 in amino acids: CASNPDRSTGELFF. DNA for the CDR3: TGTGCCAGCAATCCCGACAGGAGCACCGGGGAGCTGTTTTTT.

This chain joins TRBV19 and TRBJ1-4, with D possibly being TRBD1 (6 bases). Germline CDR1 LNHDA, CDR2 SQIVND (reference sequence). Trimming stripped 9 bases from V and 8 bases from J, with 19 bases between. CDR3 length: 14 residues. The CDR3 protein is CASAPIDRREKLFF. The DNA for the CDR3 is TGTGCCAGCGCACCTATCGACAGGCGGGAAAAACTGTTTTTT.

A few counts support this clone. The identical CDR3 is also encoded by other nucleotide sequences in the sample. V is TRBV7-3 and J is TRBJ2-5; D is perhaps TRBD1 (5 bases). Germline V gene lookup returns CDR1 SGHTA and CDR2 FQGTGA. With 5 bases removed from V and 1 base from J, the gap between germline ends came to 8 bases. CDR3 size: 13 residues. The DNA of the CDR3 is TGTGCCAGCAGCGTTCAGGGCCAAGAGACCCAGTACTTC. It codes for CASSVQGQETQYF. Complete variable domain (other parts from reference TRBV7-3 and TRBJ2-5): GAGVSQTPSNKVTEKGKYVELRCDPISGHTALYWYRQSLGQGPEFLIYFQGTGAADDSGLPNDRFFAVRPEGSVSTLKIQRTERGDSAVYLCASSVQGQETQYFGPGTRLLVL.

The V gene is TRBV11-2, the J gene TRBJ2-1; 7 bases agree with TRBD2. Trimming at V came to 5 bases and at J to 8 bases, leaving 15 bases not matched to a gene. CDR1 and CDR2 (germline): SGHAT, FQNNGV. The length of the CDR3 is 16 residues. In DNA form, the CDR3 reads TGTGCCAGCAGCCCCCGGTCGACTAGCATGTTCCATGAGCAGTTCTTC. It is translated as CASSPRSTSMFHEQFF.